The source of this T cell receptor (beta chain) is a study of human thymus T cells. Sequencing was performed with immunoSEQ multiplex PCR; in TCRdb, only in-frame clones are kept and a portion is missing. This sample has about 78,000 clones; about 96% occur once, and the top ten carry approximately 0.03%. From germline, CDR1 is ENHRY and CDR2 SYGVKD. This CDR3 region has 18 residues. V dropped 8 bases and J dropped 3 bases, with 28 bases sitting between them. A note on this clone: As yet, its antigen is unknown.

From resections taken during corrective heart surgery, the thymus tissue was obtained. Donors were healthy Finnish babies undergoing corrective operations for congenital heart defects. Regarding the study as a whole: Thymic and blood repertoires appeared to display a bias in their usage of V and J genes. Thymic repertoires from unrelated individuals overlapped highly, related research reported.

This TCR derives from a boy in the first two years of life with a congenital heart defect but otherwise immunologically healthy. The chain recombines TRBV10-3 with TRBJ1-2; perhaps TRBD1 as D (5 bases). The sample taken for sequencing was thymus tissue. The CDR3 nucleotides read TGTGCCATCCCCGGGGCCGGTGCCATAGATGAAGGCCACTATGGCTACACCTTC. Its protein product is CAIPGAGAIDEGHYGYTF.